One sample yielded the 28 T cell receptor beta chains listed below, sequenced in a study of immune cell composition in non-small cell lung cancer. This table comes from immunoSEQ multiplex PCR, and its TCRdb copy is limited to in-frame clones, with some not included. The table records about 11,000 clones, about 60% of them present only once. The sample comprised lung tumor tissue. Source of these receptors: a human donor with non-small cell lung cancer.

Written as DNA, the CDR3 is TGTGCCAGCAGCCCCACGGGCAGGGGCACCTACGAGCAGTACTTC. Protein sequence: CASSPTGRGTYEQYF. J is TRBJ2-7 and V is TRBV6-5; D perhaps matches TRBD1 (6 bases). V was cut by 6 bases and J by 2 bases, with 17 bases left in between. Germline lookup yields CDR1 MNHEY and CDR2 SVGAGI. The CDR3 runs to 15 residues.

This rearrangement joins TRBV16 to TRBJ1-1; no definite D call. V was trimmed by 3 bases and J by 0 bases, leaving 8 bases between them. The length of the CDR3 is 14 residues. Germline assignment: CDR1 KGHSY and CDR2 FQNENV. As DNA, the CDR3 is TGTGCCAGCAGCCAGTACTCCTTGAACACTGAAGCTTTCTTT. It yields the protein CASSQYSLNTEAFF.

There are a few counts of this clone. The chain is built from TRBV7-9 and TRBJ2-4, with 7 bases aligning to TRBD2. Germline-derived CDR1 and CDR2 are SEHNR and FQNEAQ (reference sequence). The V segment lost 5 bases and the J segment 5 bases; nucleotides outside the gene matches: 9. This CDR3 region has 15 residues. The CDR3 protein is CASSIGRAGENIQYF. DNA of the CDR3: TGTGCCAGCAGCATTGGGCGTGCGGGAGAAAACATTCAGTACTTC.

CDR3 sequence: CASMRTGPNEKLFF. For the CDR3, the DNA is TGTGCCAGCATGCGGACAGGGCCAAATGAAAAACTGTTTTTT. The rearrangement uses TRBV28 and TRBJ1-4, with TRBD1 matching 8 bases. V gave up 7 bases and J gave up 5 bases; unmatched junction bases: 6. CDR1 is MDHEN and CDR2 is SYDVKM in the germline V gene. The CDR3 covers 14 residues.

The chain uses TRBV5-4 and TRBJ2-7; 7 nucleotides line up with TRBD2. The V and J ends lost 0 bases and 1 base, in that order; junction bases with no gene match: 10. Per germline, CDR1 SGHNT and CDR2 YYREEE (reference sequence). The CDR3 length is 17 residues. The CDR3 coding sequence is TGTGCCAGCAGCTTGGCCAAGGTAGCGGGCAAGTCCTACGAGCAGTACTTC. Residues: CASSLAKVAGKSYEQYF.

This clone has more than one count but fewer than ten. The V and J genes are TRBV28 and TRBJ1-5; the D gene is possibly TRBD1 (5 bases). Germline CDR1 MDHEN, CDR2 SYDVKM. V lost 6 bases and J lost 5, with 11 bases in between. This CDR3 is 13 amino acids long. CDR3 nucleotide sequence: TGTGCCAGCAGCACGGGACTTTATCAGCCCCAGCATTTT. Amino acids: CASSTGLYQPQHF. Supplemented by reference TRBV28 and TRBJ1-5, the full variable domain reads DVKVTQSSRYLVKRTGEKVFLECVQDMDHENMFWYRQDPGLGLRLIYFSYDVKMKEKGDIPEGYSVSREKKERFSLILESASTNQTSMYLCASSTGLYQPQHFGDGTRLSIL.

The gene calls are TRBV4-2 and TRBJ2-2, with a possible D match to TRBD2 (7 bases). The germline V gene encodes CDR1 LGHNA and CDR2 YNFKEQ. CDR3 length: 17 amino acids. The V end was cut by 2 bases, the J end by 5 bases, with 18 bases between. CDR3 region: CASSQTRGGGGTGELFF. In DNA, the CDR3 is TGTGCCAGCAGCCAAACGAGAGGCGGGGGCGGAACCGGGGAGCTGTTTTTT.

The chain couples TRBV4-3 to TRBJ2-1; the match to TRBD2 covers 12 bases. The CDR3 runs 16 residues. Germline CDR1 reads LGHNA; CDR2 reads YSLEER. V dropped 0 bases and J dropped 5; count of bases not matched to a gene: 2. CDR3 region: CASSQEGLAGHNEQFF. In DNA, the CDR3 is TGCGCCAGCAGCCAAGAGGGACTAGCGGGCCACAATGAGCAGTTCTTC.

The V gene is TRBV5-4, the J gene TRBJ2-3; 7 bases agree with TRBD2. From germline, CDR1 is SGHNT and CDR2 YYREEE (reference sequence). The length of the CDR3 is 17 residues. The V segment lost 4 bases and the J segment 0 bases; nucleotides outside the gene matches: 11. CDR3 DNA sequence: TGTGCCAGCAGCAAGACGGGGGGAACGGGTAGCACAGATACGCAGTATTTT. It translates to CASSKTGGTGSTDTQYF.

This chain joins TRBV10-3 and TRBJ2-3; D may be TRBD1 (5 bases). Germline V gene lookup returns CDR1 ENHRY and CDR2 SYGVKD. Trimming shortened V by 9 bases and J by 2 bases, and 12 bases separated the two germline ends. The CDR3 length is 13 residues. The CDR3 loop reads CAIGIGDTDTQYF. In DNA form, the CDR3 reads TGTGCCATTGGTATAGGGGACACAGATACGCAGTATTTT.

CDR3 coding DNA: TGTGCCTGGAACCCGGTCCCCGGGACAACTGGAAACACCATATATTTT. Its protein is CAWNPVPGTTGNTIYF. V usage is TRBV30 and J usage is TRBJ1-3; maybe TRBD1 (6 bases). Trimming left V 4 bases short and J 2 bases short, with 18 bases between. Germline CDR1 is GTSNPN and CDR2 is SVGIG (reference sequence). The CDR3 is 16 residues long.

The chain couples TRBV27 to TRBJ1-2; D gene uncertain. This CDR3 has 13 amino acids. In germline, CDR1 is MNHEY, CDR2 SMNVEV (reference sequence). V lost 0 bases, J lost 4 bases, and 6 bases lay in between. The CDR3: CASSLSATYGYTF. Written as DNA, the CDR3 is TGTGCCAGCAGTTTATCAGCAACCTATGGCTACACCTTC.

The chain carries TRBV10-3 and TRBJ2-2; TRBD2 aligns across 13 bases. Germline V CDR1 and CDR2: ENHRY, SYGVKD. The CDR3 totals 16 residues. V shed 3 bases, J shed 5 bases, and the junction held 3 bases outside the gene matches. CDR3 region: CAISDGLAGVTGELFF. CDR3 nucleotides: TGTGCCATCAGTGACGGACTAGCGGGAGTGACCGGGGAGCTGTTTTTT.

This chain connects TRBV11-2 to TRBJ2-1; the match to TRBD2 covers 9 bases. V was clipped by 1 base and J by 3 bases; unmatched bases: 4. CDR3 length: 16 amino acids. CDR1 SGHAT and CDR2 FQNNGV come from the germline V gene. CDR3 bases: TGTGCCAGCAGCTTAGTTGGTAGCGGGGGCTACAATGAGCAGTTCTTC. Translating it yields CASSLVGSGGYNEQFF.

The gene calls are TRBV7-2 and TRBJ2-7; a possible D gene is TRBD1 (6 bases). CDR1 is SGHTA, CDR2 FQGNSA, per germline. CDR3 size: 13 residues. V was pared by 5 bases and J by 3 bases, with 11 bases between. The CDR3: CASSPGQHYEQYF. The CDR3 DNA follows: TGTGCCAGCAGCCCTGGACAGCACTACGAGCAGTACTTC.

A remark on this clone: One end of the junction does not line up with germline, which may come from a read error. The rearrangement joins TRBV5-4 to TRBJ2-1; 10 bases match TRBD2. The CDR3 runs 17 residues. Germline loops: CDR1 SGHNT, CDR2 YYREEE (reference sequence). This chain's CDR3 is CASSPRASGSSYNEQFF. DNA for the CDR3: TGCGCCAGCAGCCCCCGGGCTAGCGGGAGTTCCTACAATGAGCAGTTCTTC.

The chain employs TRBV27 and TRBJ1-5, with D possibly TRBD1 on 5 matching bases. The CDR3 has 15 residues. CDR1 and CDR2 (germline): MNHEY, SMNVEV (reference sequence). The germline V and J ends were trimmed by 3 bases and 6 bases, with 15 bases remaining between them. The CDR3 DNA is TGTGCCAGCAGTTTTCAGGGTTCCGGCGGTCAGCCCCAGCATTTT. It specifies CASSFQGSGGQPQHF.

The gene calls are TRBV2 and TRBJ2-1, with TRBD2 matching over 9 bases. CDR1 SNHLY and CDR2 FYNNEI come from the germline V gene. Trimming cost V 7 bases and J 3 bases; bases outside gene matches: 1. This CDR3 region has 13 residues. The CDR3 region is CASTSGVYNEQFF. CDR3 nucleotides: TGTGCCAGCACTAGCGGGGTCTACAATGAGCAGTTCTTC.

This chain uses TRBV18 with TRBJ2-7; 7 nucleotides align to TRBD1. Looked up from germline, CDR1 is KGHSH and CDR2 is LQKENI. Trimming at V came to 3 bases and at J to 3 bases, leaving 8 bases not matched to a gene. This CDR3 is built from 15 residues. The CDR3: CASSPTTGSDYEQYF. The CDR3 DNA reads as TGTGCCAGCTCACCGACGACAGGGTCGGACTACGAGCAGTACTTC.

This clone was recorded a few times. The chain has TRBV2 and TRBJ1-4; tentative D call: TRBD1 (5 bases). This CDR3 region has 14 residues. Germline lookup yields CDR1 SNHLY and CDR2 FYNNEI. Trimming left V 3 bases short and J 8 bases short, with 13 bases between. CDR3 in DNA: TGTGCCAGCAGTGATCAGGCAGGGTACGAAAAACTGTTTTTT. Translating it yields CASSDQAGYEKLFF.

This clone is judged medium-sized. V usage is TRBV18 and J usage is TRBJ2-7, with D possibly matching TRBD1 (6 bases). The CDR3 runs 14 residues. V dropped 4 bases and J dropped 6 bases, with 16 bases sitting between them. Per germline, CDR1 KGHSH and CDR2 LQKENI. CDR3 coding DNA: TGTGCCAGCTCACGCCGGGACACGACTTTCGAGCAGTACTTC. It specifies CASSRRDTTFEQYF.

The chain combines TRBV7-9 with TRBJ2-4, with a weak D call TRBD1 (5 bases). The CDR3 contains 15 residues. V was cut by 8 bases and J by 2 bases, with 16 bases left in between. The germline CDR1 and CDR2 sequences are SEHNR and FQNEAQ (reference sequence). The CDR3 DNA reads TGTGCCAGCGGATTATCGACAGCAACCAAAAACATTCAGTACTTC. It is translated as CASGLSTATKNIQYF.

The rearrangement joins TRBV18 to TRBJ2-7; TRBD2 is a possible D gene (6 bases). The CDR3 has 15 residues. Germline V gene lookup returns CDR1 KGHSH and CDR2 LQKENI. Trimming pared 0 bases from V and 2 bases from J, leaving 11 bases between. The CDR3 reads CASSPPWAGTYEQYF. CDR3 in DNA: TGTGCCAGCTCACCACCATGGGCGGGAACCTACGAGCAGTACTTC.

The chain joins TRBV9 to TRBJ2-2, with 7 bases fitting TRBD2. The germline V gene encodes CDR1 SGDLS and CDR2 YYNGEE. The CDR3 loop spans 16 amino acids. J was trimmed by 5 bases and V by 4 bases; bases with no gene match: 11. The CDR3 DNA is TGTGCCAGCAGCCCCCTAGCGCGAGCGGGGACCGGGGAGCTGTTTTTT. It yields the protein CASSPLARAGTGELFF.

This clone was observed a few times. The V gene is TRBV28, the J gene TRBJ2-7; 12 bases agree with TRBD2. The V gene end was trimmed by 5 bases and the J gene end by 3 bases; junction bases not matched to a gene: 5. CDR3 length equals 15 residues. Looked up from germline, CDR1 is MDHEN and CDR2 is SYDVKM. The CDR3 region has the DNA TGTGCCAGCAGTACCTGGACTAGCGGGGACTACGAGCAGTACTTC. It encodes CASSTWTSGDYEQYF.

This chain uses TRBV2 with TRBJ1-5, with D hard to call. Germline assignment: CDR1 SNHLY and CDR2 FYNNEI. The CDR3 runs to 15 residues. Trimming stripped 6 bases from V and 6 bases from J, with 18 bases between. The CDR3 DNA reads as TGTGCCAGCAGCCCCTTACAGTACTCAGGTCAGCCCCAGCATTTT. Its translation is CASSPLQYSGQPQHF.

The V call is TRBV7-9, the J call TRBJ1-2; D remains ambiguous. The germline V gene encodes CDR1 SEHNR and CDR2 FQNEAQ (reference sequence). This CDR3 spans 14 amino acids. V shed 0 bases and J shed 8 bases, with 13 bases lying between them. This chain's CDR3 is CASSLALGPLGYTF. CDR3 bases: TGTGCCAGCAGCTTAGCTCTCGGTCCTCTGGGCTACACCTTC.

The rearrangement joins TRBV27 to TRBJ1-2; D may be TRBD1 (5 bases). The V gene's germline CDR1 is MNHEY and CDR2 SMNVEV (reference sequence). V lost 2 bases to trimming and J lost 2 bases, with 15 bases between them. This CDR3 is built from 16 residues. The CDR3 sequence is CASSLAGGRRNYGYTF. CDR3 nucleotide sequence: TGTGCCAGCAGTTTAGCGGGGGGACGACGCAACTATGGCTACACCTTC.